Presented here are 30 T cell receptor beta chains from one specimen sequenced in a study of Tregs in tolerant kidney transplant recipients. Their target antigens are unknown. Generated by immunoSEQ multiplex PCR, the TCRdb table keeps only in-frame clones and is missing some. In the table there are some 1,800 clones, about 40% of which are singletons. The sequenced sample was Tregs from blood cultured with allogeneic cells. These receptors all come from a human patient who received a combined kidney and bone marrow transplant. A subset of T cells may come from the graft donor.

The chain couples TRBV7-7 to TRBJ2-3; D may correspond to TRBD1 or TRBD2 (6 bases each). V lost 5 bases, J lost 6 bases, and 15 bases lay in between. CDR3 length equals 14 residues. CDR1 SSHAT and CDR2 FNYEAQ come from the germline V gene (reference sequence). The CDR3 DNA follows: TGTGCCAGCAGCATAGGTGGGGGGCTTGATACGCAGTATTTT. This translates into CASSIGGGLDTQYF.

This clone showed up just a few times. At one end the junction does not follow the germline gene, possibly because of a read error. Other DNA sequences from this sample encode an identical CDR3 as well. This sequence joins TRBV5-1 and TRBJ2-7; D might be TRBD1 (7 bases). The CDR3 is made up of 15 amino acids. The germline V gene encodes CDR1 SGHRS and CDR2 YFSETQ. CDR3: CASSLGGQRTYEQYF. The CDR3 DNA is TGTGCCAGCAGCTTGGGGGGACAGCGAACCTACGAGCAGTACTTC. Together with reference TRBV5-1 and TRBJ2-7, the CDR3 gives the full variable domain: KAGVTQTPRYLIKTRGQQVTLSCSPISGHRSVSWYQQTPGQGLQFLFEYFSETQRNKGNFPGRFSGRQFSNSRSEMNVSTLELGDSALYLCASSLGGQRTYEQYFGPGTRLTVT.

This clone came up a few times. A much larger clone lies one base from this, so it may be a read error. The gene calls are TRBV4-2 and TRBJ1-2; D is unclear. The length of the CDR3 is 13 residues. Trimming removed 0 bases from V and 4 bases from J, with 6 bases in between. Germline V CDR1 and CDR2: LGHNA, YNFKEQ. In DNA form, the CDR3 reads TGTGCCAGCAGCCAAGATAGCGGCTATGGCTACACCTTC. Amino acid sequence: CASSQDSGYGYTF.

J is TRBJ2-1 and V is TRBV11-3, with TRBD2 identical over 10 bases. CDR3 length equals 15 residues. Trimming cost V 5 bases and J 9 bases; bases outside gene matches: 10. Germline V gene sequence: CDR1 SGHNT, CDR2 YENEEA. The CDR3 DNA follows: TGTGCCAGCAGCACTAACCCTAGCGGGAGTAGTGAGCAGTTCTTC. Its protein product is CASSTNPSGSSEQFF.

This chain joins TRBV18 and TRBJ1-2, with D maybe TRBD1 (5 bases). Deletions cut 4 bases from V and 2 bases from J, with 20 bases between. There are 17 residues in the CDR3. CDR1 is KGHSH and CDR2 is LQKENI in the germline V gene. The CDR3 coding sequence is TGTGCCAGCTCACTTCGGGACCTCCGGTCCCTAAACTATGGCTACACCTTC. Its protein is CASSLRDLRSLNYGYTF.

The chain carries TRBV11-2 and TRBJ1-4; D gene uncertain. The CDR3 is 13 amino acids. The germline CDR1 and CDR2 sequences are SGHAT and FQNNGV. The germline V and J ends were trimmed by 5 bases and 10 bases, with 14 bases remaining between them. CDR3 loop: CASSEDTAGKLFF. Here the CDR3 DNA reads TGTGCCAGCAGCGAAGACACGGCAGGAAAACTGTTTTTT.

The CDR3 loop is CASSQSPGTADSPLHF. The CDR3 nucleotides read TGCGCCAGCAGCCAATCCCCCGGGACAGCTGATTCACCCCTCCACTTT. V and J are TRBV4-1 and TRBJ1-6, with TRBD1 matching over 7 bases. The germline V gene has CDR1 MGHRA and CDR2 YSYEKL. The CDR3 contains 16 residues. Germline trimming cut 2 bases from V and 8 bases from J; bases unmatched to any gene: 9.

CDR3 coding DNA: TGTGCCAGCAGTAAGATACAGGGGTTTCTTAATGAAGCTTTCTTT. Amino acids: CASSKIQGFLNEAFF. The chain joins TRBV28 to TRBJ1-1, with 7 bases matching TRBD1. The CDR3 has 15 residues. The trim removed 5 bases at V and 7 bases at J, leaving 13 bases unmatched. The germline gives CDR1 MDHEN, CDR2 SYDVKM. The full variable domain, rest sourced from reference TRBV28 and TRBJ1-1, is DVKVTQSSRYLVKRTGEKVFLECVQDMDHENMFWYRQDPGLGLRLIYFSYDVKMKEKGDIPEGYSVSREKKERFSLILESASTNQTSMYLCASSKIQGFLNEAFFGQGTRLTVV.

The chain joins TRBV11-2 to TRBJ2-1, with 10 positions matching TRBD2. Germline CDR1 SGHAT, CDR2 FQNNGV. CDR3 size: 17 residues. The junction had 8 bases not matched to a gene; V was cut back by 1 base and J by 5 bases. This chain's CDR3 is CASSLVSLAGGDNEQFF. CDR3 sequence (DNA): TGTGCCAGCAGCTTAGTCTCCTTAGCGGGAGGAGACAATGAGCAGTTCTTC. Looking up the rest from reference TRBV11-2 and TRBJ2-1 gives the full variable domain: EAGVAQSPRYKIIEKRQSVAFWCNPISGHATLYWYQQILGQGPKLLIQFQNNGVVDDSQLPKDRFSAERLKGVDSTLKIQPAKLEDSAVYLCASSLVSLAGGDNEQFFGPGTRLTVL.

This clone is large. This chain connects TRBV10-3 to TRBJ1-4; D might be TRBD1 (5 bases). V was trimmed by 3 bases and J by 7 bases, leaving 12 bases between them. The germline V gene encodes CDR1 ENHRY and CDR2 SYGVKD. The CDR3 extends over 14 amino acids. CDR3 loop: CAISDGGGGEKLFF. CDR3 sequence (DNA): TGTGCCATCAGTGATGGCGGGGGGGGTGAAAAACTGTTTTTT.

The CDR3: CASSLETGQQNTEAFF. Here the CDR3 DNA reads TGTGCCAGCAGTTTGGAGACGGGACAGCAGAACACTGAAGCTTTCTTT. The chain is built from TRBV28 and TRBJ1-1, with 7 bases that match TRBD1. The CDR3 consists of 16 residues. Trimming took 3 bases from V and 1 from J; bases not matched to a gene: 8. Germline V lookup: CDR1 MDHEN, CDR2 SYDVKM.

V is TRBV5-1 and J is TRBJ2-7; 8 nucleotides align to TRBD2. This CDR3 contains 15 residues. V shed 6 bases and J 3 bases; nucleotides not matched to a gene: 11. CDR1 and CDR2 from the germline V gene are SGHRS and YFSETQ. The CDR3 spells CASTYGGAPLYEQYF. CDR3 nucleotide sequence: TGCGCCAGCACATACGGGGGGGCCCCTCTCTACGAGCAGTACTTC. Complete variable domain (other parts from reference TRBV5-1 and TRBJ2-7): KAGVTQTPRYLIKTRGQQVTLSCSPISGHRSVSWYQQTPGQGLQFLFEYFSETQRNKGNFPGRFSGRQFSNSRSEMNVSTLELGDSALYLCASTYGGAPLYEQYFGPGTRLTVT.

Relative to its sample, this clone is medium-sized. The J gene is TRBJ2-5, the V gene TRBV28, with D possibly being TRBD1 or TRBD2 (5 bases each). This CDR3 is 15 amino acids long. V was cut by 4 bases and J by 5 bases, with 17 bases left in between. CDR1 and CDR2 (germline): MDHEN, SYDVKM. In DNA, the CDR3 is TGTGCCAGCAGTTCAGACACTCGATGGGGGGAGACCCAGTACTTC. It translates to CASSSDTRWGETQYF.

V gene TRBV6-1 combines with J gene TRBJ2-3; D may be TRBD1 or TRBD2 (5 bases each). The germline V and J ends were trimmed by 5 bases and 7 bases, with 13 bases remaining between them. This CDR3 has 13 residues. CDR1 MNHNS and CDR2 SASEGT come from the germline V gene. Written as DNA, the CDR3 is TGTGCCAGCAGTCCTGTAGAGGGGCATACGCAGTATTTT. Its protein product is CASSPVEGHTQYF.

This clone has just a few counts. The V gene is TRBV28, the J gene TRBJ2-5, with 7 bases matching TRBD2. This CDR3 has 16 amino acids. The V and J ends lost 5 bases and 5 bases, in that order; junction bases with no gene match: 14. Germline V gives CDR1 MDHEN, CDR2 SYDVKM. Here the CDR3 reads CASSLGGVETSETQYF. The DNA of the CDR3 is TGTGCCAGCAGTCTGGGGGGGGTGGAAACCTCCGAGACCCAGTACTTC.

This clone appeared a few times. This chain joins TRBV27 and TRBJ2-7; the D gene could be TRBD1 or TRBD2 (6 bases each). The ends were cut back, 7 bases at V and 7 bases at J, with 20 bases in the middle. The germline CDR1 and CDR2 sequences are MNHEY and SMNVEV (reference sequence). This CDR3 region has 14 residues. CDR3 region: CASMGLGGGREQYF. The CDR3 bases are TGTGCCAGCATGGGTTTAGGAGGGGGACGAGAGCAGTACTTC.

This clone counts as large. This chain connects TRBV28 to TRBJ1-2, with 8 bases that match TRBD1. Germline lookup yields CDR1 MDHEN and CDR2 SYDVKM. The J segment lost 8 bases and the V segment lost 3 bases, leaving 8 bases of the junction unmatched. The CDR3 extends over 14 amino acids. CDR3 in amino acids: CASSFRDRLGGYTF. The CDR3 DNA reads as TGTGCCAGCAGTTTCCGGGACAGGCTGGGAGGCTACACCTTC.

This clone has a single count. The genes are TRBV21-1 and TRBJ2-1. TRBV21-1 is a listed pseudogene. This CDR3 contains 12 residues. The chain's CDR3 is CASSPRDNEQFF. The CDR3 DNA reads as TGTGCCAGCAGCCCAAGGGACAATGAGCAGTTCTTC.

This chain connects TRBV7-2 to TRBJ2-1, with 7 positions matching TRBD2. Germline CDR1 reads SGHTA; CDR2 reads FQGNSA. The CDR3 contains 14 residues. V trimming: 2 bases; J trimming: 9 bases; junction bases outside the gene matches: 7. CDR3 sequence: CASSLSAGEIEQFF. In nucleotides, the CDR3 is TGTGCCAGCAGCTTAAGTGCGGGGGAGATTGAGCAGTTCTTC.

The genes are TRBV5-4 and TRBJ2-3, with TRBD2 matching 12 bases. This CDR3 comprises 16 residues. After removal of 4 bases from V and 0 bases from J, the junction contained 3 bases not matched to a gene. Germline V lookup: CDR1 SGHNT, CDR2 YYREEE (reference sequence). In DNA, the CDR3 is TGTGCCAGCAGCCGTCTAGCGGGGGGGAGCACAGATACGCAGTATTTT. Translating gives CASSRLAGGSTDTQYF.

This chain connects TRBV12-5 to TRBJ1-5, with 10 bases identical to TRBD1. CDR3 length: 17 amino acids. V lost 3 bases to trimming and J lost 2 bases; unmatched junction nucleotides: 7. Germline V gene data show CDR1 as LGHNT and CDR2 as FRNRAP. For the CDR3, the DNA is TGTGCTAGTGGTTTTACGCCCGGGACAGGGGGCAATCAGCCCCAGCATTTT. Translating it yields CASGFTPGTGGNQPQHF.

This chain uses TRBV6-5 with TRBJ1-2; D uncertain. The V gene lost 5 bases and the J gene lost 4 bases, with 11 bases spanning the gap. The CDR3 sequence is 13 residues long. Germline CDR1 reads MNHEY; CDR2 reads SVGAGI. The DNA for the CDR3 is TGTGCCAGCAGTGAGCGGGGAGGCTATGGCTACACCTTC. This translates into CASSERGGYGYTF.

This clone has more than one count but fewer than ten. The chain is built from TRBV4-3 and TRBJ1-2, with a weak D call TRBD1 (5 bases). Germline CDR1 is LGHNA and CDR2 is YSLEER. V lost 5 bases and J 4 bases, leaving 17 bases between the germline ends. The CDR3 sequence is 15 residues long. The CDR3: CASSFGAGLSYGYTF. The CDR3, as DNA: TGCGCCAGCAGCTTTGGGGCAGGGCTTAGCTATGGCTACACCTTC.

This clone was picked up a small number of times. A far larger clone is a single base away, which makes a read error likely. The same CDR3 arises from other DNA sequences in this sample as well. V and J are TRBV6-5 and TRBJ1-2; D uncertain. The CDR3 is 13 amino acids. Germline loops: CDR1 MNHEY, CDR2 SVGAGI. CDR3 protein: CASSTVGNYGYTF. The CDR3 DNA sequence: TGTGCGAGCAGTACGGTGGGGAACTATGGCTACACCTTC.

In this sample, this clone turned up a few times. One base separates it from a far larger clone, so it is likely a read error. The chain recombines TRBV5-3 with TRBJ2-7; D perhaps matches TRBD2 (5 bases). TRBV5-3 is assigned to the ORF class and has an uncertain function. This CDR3 has 13 amino acids. The CDR3 coding sequence is TGTGCCAGCAGCTTGATAGGACTGGACGAGCAGTACTTC. It is translated as CASSLIGLDEQYF.

V and J are TRBV4-1 and TRBJ2-2; maybe TRBD1 (5 bases). V shed 1 base and J shed 4 bases, with 13 bases lying between them. Germline V gene lookup returns CDR1 MGHRA and CDR2 YSYEKL. This CDR3 comprises 16 residues. The CDR3 DNA is TGCGCCAGCAGCCAAGCGGTAGGGGTGGCCACCGGGGAGCTGTTTTTT. Residues: CASSQAVGVATGELFF.

This clone was found a few times. The chain is built from TRBV5-1 and TRBJ2-1; no clear D. The CDR3 length is 14 residues. V was shortened by 0 bases and J by 5 bases, with 9 bases between the two germline ends. The germline V gene encodes CDR1 SGHRS and CDR2 YFSETQ. This CDR3 reads CASSLAGRHNEQFF. Here the CDR3 DNA reads TGCGCCAGCAGCTTGGCAGGCAGGCACAATGAGCAGTTCTTC. Supplemented by reference TRBV5-1 and TRBJ2-1, the full variable domain reads KAGVTQTPRYLIKTRGQQVTLSCSPISGHRSVSWYQQTPGQGLQFLFEYFSETQRNKGNFPGRFSGRQFSNSRSEMNVSTLELGDSALYLCASSLAGRHNEQFFGPGTRLTVL.

This clone was picked up a small number of times. The chain recombines TRBV4-1 with TRBJ1-2; D gene uncertain. The CDR3 loop spans 13 amino acids. The V and J ends lost 2 bases and 4 bases respectively, with 8 bases between them. Germline V lookup: CDR1 MGHRA, CDR2 YSYEKL. The CDR3 loop reads CASSQSLTYGYTF. In DNA form, the CDR3 reads TGCGCCAGCAGCCAATCCCTGACCTATGGCTACACCTTC.

This clone was seen more than once but under ten times. The chain employs TRBV11-2 and TRBJ1-1, with D unresolved. V lost 5 bases and J lost 8, with 12 bases in between. Germline lookup yields CDR1 SGHAT and CDR2 FQNNGV. The CDR3 length is 12 residues. CDR3 loop: CASSPDTDEAFF. The CDR3 bases are TGTGCCAGCAGCCCGGATACGGACGAAGCTTTCTTT.

By its share, this clone is large. The V gene is TRBV28, the J gene TRBJ1-5; perhaps TRBD1 as D (6 bases). The CDR3 loop spans 16 amino acids. Per germline, CDR1 MDHEN and CDR2 SYDVKM. Trimming took off 4 bases at V and 1 base at J, with 14 bases between the two ends. CDR3 residues: CASSWYRAGSNQPQHF. The CDR3 coding sequence is TGTGCCAGCAGTTGGTACAGGGCGGGGAGCAATCAGCCCCAGCATTTT. Supplemented by reference TRBV28 and TRBJ1-5, the full variable domain reads DVKVTQSSRYLVKRTGEKVFLECVQDMDHENMFWYRQDPGLGLRLIYFSYDVKMKEKGDIPEGYSVSREKKERFSLILESASTNQTSMYLCASSWYRAGSNQPQHFGDGTRLSIL.